This T cell receptor (beta chain) was captured by sequencing in a study of CD8 T cells in ankylosing spondylitis. Study-wide points: Researchers reportedly found disease-linked clones significantly enriched in matched ankylosing spondylitis synovial fluid. Characteristic, it appeared, of ankylosing spondylitis blood was a TCR beta motif of 7 or 8 highly homologous variants.

This clonotype was observed at least ten times. What it binds is unknown. With 7 bases clipped from V and 4 bases from J, the junction kept 2 bases outside the gene matches. CDR1 SQVTM and CDR2 ANQGSEA come from the germline V gene. The CDR3 loop spans 13 amino acids. Each TCR beta library was made by quantitative 5'-RACE that incorporated molecular barcodes. TCRdb redid the calling of the 5' RACE reads with MiXCR, one entry per CDR3 protein. There are hundreds of thousands of distinct CDR3 sequences in the sample; about 12% occur only once, and over 6.5% lies in the top ten. The chain links TRBV29-1 to TRBJ2-5; 14 bases align to TRBD2. The source of this sequence is a male donor with ankylosing spondylitis. Sequenced input: blood, either unsorted or a sorted T cell fraction (not recorded which). The CDR3 sequence: CSGLAGGGETQYF. CDR3 nucleotides: TGCAGCGGACTAGCGGGAGGGGGAGAGACCCAGTACTTC.